The 23 T cell receptor beta chains below come from one sample, sequenced in a study of blood T cell repertoires in COVID-19 (dated by TCRdb to about 2020). The library was generated by the immunoSEQ multiplex PCR assay. Here the immuneACCESS table is served through TCRdb, limited to in-frame sequences with V and J called. Missing clones are a known gap in these copies; in checked studies unresolved V genes cover under half, and the rest lacks a known reason. This sample comprises over 95,000 clones, around 89% of them detected only once. Of the sample, about 19% falls within the top ten clones. What was sequenced was peripheral blood. Source of these receptors: a human donor with acute or convalescent COVID-19. The donor label of this sample is uncertain.

The chain uses TRBV2 and TRBJ1-1, with 10 bases lining up with TRBD1. Losses at the gene ends were 6 bases for V and 3 bases for J; bases not matched to a gene: 4. This CDR3 is 14 amino acids long. From germline, CDR1 is SNHLY and CDR2 FYNNEI. The CDR3, as DNA: TGTGCCAGCAGCCTGACAGGGGGCCACACTGAAGCTTTCTTT. Protein product: CASSLTGGHTEAFF.

The chain is built from TRBV5-7 and TRBJ1-5; 9 nucleotides line up with TRBD1. TRBV5-7 is identified as an open reading frame with a role that is uncertain. CDR3 length: 15 amino acids. V was pared by 0 bases and J by 6 bases, with 4 bases of the junction left unmatched. This CDR3 reads CASSLEQGALQPQHF. The DNA of the CDR3 is TGTGCCAGCAGCTTGGAACAGGGGGCCCTTCAGCCCCAGCATTTT.

The chain employs TRBV5-4 and TRBJ1-1, with D possibly matching TRBD1 (6 bases). CDR3 length: 15 amino acids. CDR1 and CDR2 from the germline V gene are SGHNT and YYREEE (reference sequence). V dropped 2 bases and J dropped 1 base, with 12 bases sitting between them. CDR3: CASSLNPRGNTEAFF. The CDR3 DNA reads as TGTGCCAGCAGCTTAAATCCCAGGGGGAACACTGAAGCTTTCTTT.

The chain carries TRBV5-1 and TRBJ1-2, with TRBD1 identical over 10 bases. J gave up 6 bases and V 5 bases, and 4 bases lay outside the gene matches. Germline-derived CDR1 and CDR2 are SGHRS and YFSETQ. The CDR3 totals 13 residues. This CDR3 is CASSHGQGDGYTF. As DNA, the CDR3 is TGCGCCAGCAGTCACGGACAGGGGGATGGCTACACCTTC.

The chain has TRBV5-1 and TRBJ1-5; tentatively, D is TRBD1 (5 bases). V was shortened by 2 bases and J by 7 bases, with 13 bases between the two germline ends. The CDR3 consists of 14 residues. CDR1 and CDR2 (germline): SGHRS, YFSETQ. CDR3 sequence: CASSLSGLEQPQHF. In nucleotides, the CDR3 is TGCGCCAGCAGCTTATCAGGGTTAGAGCAGCCCCAGCATTTT.

The chain recombines TRBV14 with TRBJ1-6; no clear D. The CDR3 totals 16 residues. From germline, CDR1 is SGHDN and CDR2 FVKESK. V gave up 4 bases and J gave up 7 bases, with 17 bases separating them. The CDR3, as DNA: TGTGCCAGCAGCCTTAAAGCCTGGGCGGGGAATTCACCCCTCCACTTT. It encodes CASSLKAWAGNSPLHF.

The gene calls are TRBV7-9 and TRBJ1-1, with 10 bases lining up with TRBD1. Germline lookup yields CDR1 SEHNR and CDR2 FQNEAQ (reference sequence). V lost 3 bases to trimming and J lost 2 bases; unmatched junction nucleotides: 3. The CDR3 contains 15 residues. DNA for the CDR3: TGTGCCAGCAGCTTCGGGGACAGGGGCAACACTGAAGCTTTCTTT. Its translation: CASSFGDRGNTEAFF.

This sequence joins TRBV7-3 and TRBJ2-1; D uncertain. Per germline, CDR1 SGHTA and CDR2 FQGTGA. The CDR3 spans 15 residues. The V end was cut by 7 bases, the J end by 12 bases, with 25 bases between. CDR3 coding DNA: TGTGCCAGCACCCCGACTGGTGAGCAGTTTCATCGGCAGTTCTTC. Translated: CASTPTGEQFHRQFF.

The V gene is TRBV15, the J gene TRBJ2-5; no clear D gene. CDR1 is LNHNV and CDR2 is YYDKDF in the germline V gene (reference sequence). With 5 bases removed from V and 1 base from J, the gap between germline ends came to 14 bases. The CDR3 contains 15 residues. This CDR3 is CATSPRPRSQETQYF. Here the CDR3 DNA reads TGTGCCACCAGCCCTCGTCCCCGGTCCCAAGAGACCCAGTACTTC.

The chain links TRBV5-1 to TRBJ2-1; TRBD2 aligns across 9 bases. Germline CDR1 is SGHRS and CDR2 is YFSETQ. This CDR3 is 13 amino acids long. The V and J ends lost 4 bases and 7 bases, in that order; junction bases with no gene match: 3. The CDR3 bases are TGCGCCAGCAGCAAGGGACTAGCAAATGAGCAGTTCTTC. Protein: CASSKGLANEQFF.

This chain joins TRBV2 and TRBJ2-3; tentative D call: TRBD2 (6 bases). V lost 6 bases and J lost 0, with 16 bases in between. CDR1 and CDR2 (germline): SNHLY, FYNNEI. The CDR3 length is 16 residues. The CDR3 reads CASRRVSGASTDTQYF. The CDR3 nucleotides are TGTGCCAGCAGAAGAGTTAGCGGAGCCAGCACAGATACGCAGTATTTT.

The chain has TRBV19 and TRBJ2-5; 7 bases agree with TRBD1. V shed 4 bases and J 5 bases; nucleotides not matched to a gene: 10. The CDR3 is 15 amino acids. Looked up from germline, CDR1 is LNHDA and CDR2 is SQIVND (reference sequence). The CDR3: CASSSRDSQGETQYF. The CDR3 DNA follows: TGTGCCAGTAGTAGCCGGGACAGCCAGGGTGAGACCCAGTACTTC.

The rearrangement joins TRBV21-1 to TRBJ2-5; TRBD1 is taken as the D call from the table, unchecked against the DNA. TRBV21-1 is recorded as a pseudogene. The length of the CDR3 is 17 residues. CDR3 DNA: TGTGCCAGCAGCAAAGTCCAGGGTCCGATGAGCCCAGAGACCCAGTACTTC. Translated: CASSKVQGPMSPETQYF.

The chain uses TRBV19 and TRBJ2-5; 8 positions match TRBD2. Trimming removed 0 bases from V and 5 bases from J; junction bases left unmatched: 11. CDR1 is LNHDA and CDR2 is SQIVND in the germline V gene (reference sequence). This CDR3 has 17 residues. The CDR3 protein is CASSIDPAGVTEETQYF. CDR3 sequence (DNA): TGTGCCAGTAGTATAGACCCAGCGGGGGTAACGGAGGAGACCCAGTACTTC.

This chain connects TRBV3-1 (or the pseudogene TRBV3-2) to TRBJ1-1; tentative D call: TRBD1 (6 bases). Deletions cut 3 bases from V and 1 base from J, with 9 bases between. Germline V lookup: CDR1 LGHDT, CDR2 YNNKEL (reference sequence). The CDR3 loop spans 14 amino acids. CDR3 amino acids: CASSHSDRNTEAFF. The CDR3 DNA follows: TGTGCCAGCAGCCATTCGGACAGGAACACTGAAGCTTTCTTT.

The V gene is TRBV7-9, the J gene TRBJ2-7; TRBD2 is a possible D gene (5 bases). This CDR3 has 15 amino acids. The germline V gene encodes CDR1 SEHNR and CDR2 FQNEAQ (reference sequence). V gave up 2 bases and J gave up 2 bases, with 13 bases separating them. In nucleotides, the CDR3 is TGTGCCAGCAGCTTATACGGGGTTGGGGCCTACGAGCAGTACTTC. Protein product: CASSLYGVGAYEQYF. Together with reference TRBV7-9 and TRBJ2-7, the CDR3 gives the full variable domain: DTGVSQNPRHKITKRGQNVTFRCDPISEHNRLYWYRQTLGQGPEFLTYFQNEAQLEKSRLLSDRFSAERPKGSFSTLEIQRTEQGDSAMYLCASSLYGVGAYEQYFGPGTRLTVT.

The V gene is TRBV4-3, the J gene TRBJ2-3; the match to TRBD2 covers 7 bases. This CDR3 is built from 16 residues. J was trimmed by 2 bases and V by 4 bases; bases with no gene match: 9. Germline V gives CDR1 LGHNA, CDR2 YSLEER. DNA for the CDR3: TGCGCCAGCAGCCCCGAGGGCCTAGCGGTCACAGATACGCAGTATTTT. It translates to CASSPEGLAVTDTQYF.

The rearrangement uses TRBV4-3 and TRBJ2-2; the match to TRBD2 covers 8 bases. From germline, CDR1 is LGHNA and CDR2 YSLEER. The CDR3 consists of 16 residues. V gave up 3 bases and J gave up 0 bases; unmatched junction bases: 3. The CDR3 protein is CASSQLSGTNTGELFF. The CDR3 region has the DNA TGCGCCAGCAGCCAGCTTAGCGGGACGAACACCGGGGAGCTGTTTTTT.

The sample holds a few counts of this clone. The chain recombines TRBV14 with TRBJ1-2, with a possible D match to TRBD1 (5 bases). The ends were cut back, 0 bases at V and 5 bases at J, with 7 bases in the middle. This CDR3 region has 13 residues. Looked up from germline, CDR1 is SGHDN and CDR2 is FVKESK. CDR3 protein: CASSQDGTYGYTF. The CDR3 nucleotides are TGTGCCAGCAGCCAAGACGGGACTTATGGCTACACCTTC.

The rearrangement joins TRBV27 to TRBJ2-1; TRBD2 aligns across 9 bases. CDR3 length: 15 amino acids. In germline, CDR1 is MNHEY, CDR2 SMNVEV (reference sequence). With 3 bases clipped from V and 7 bases from J, the junction kept 7 bases outside the gene matches. Written as DNA, the CDR3 is TGTGCCAGCAGTTTTAGGCGGGAGGGCCGGAATGAGCAGTTCTTC. It yields the protein CASSFRREGRNEQFF.

The chain couples TRBV15 to TRBJ2-1; D not resolved. The CDR3 has 14 amino acids. V was pared by 0 bases and J by 9 bases, with 12 bases between. Germline V lookup: CDR1 LNHNV, CDR2 YYDKDF (reference sequence). CDR3 region: CATSRDHSGTEQFF. CDR3 sequence (DNA): TGTGCCACCAGCAGAGATCATTCGGGTACTGAGCAGTTCTTC.

V is TRBV18 and J is TRBJ2-3; possibly TRBD2 for D (6 bases). Trimming stripped 0 bases from V and 4 bases from J, with 17 bases between. Per germline, CDR1 KGHSH and CDR2 LQKENI. This CDR3 is 17 amino acids long. CDR3 DNA: TGTGCCAGCTCACCACCGGATACGGGAGCGTTCGCAGATACGCAGTATTTT. This gives the protein CASSPPDTGAFADTQYF.

This rearrangement joins TRBV29-1 to TRBJ2-1, with 7 bases that match TRBD2. The CDR3 extends over 14 amino acids. Germline V CDR1 and CDR2: SQVTM, ANQGSEA. V shed 0 bases and J 6 bases; nucleotides not matched to a gene: 5. The CDR3 bases are TGCAGCGTTGAAGATTTGGGGGGGGGCAATGAGCAGTTCTTC. It yields the protein CSVEDLGGGNEQFF.